This T cell receptor beta chain was recovered during a study of vaccination and CD4 T cells after COVID-19. The wider study: Stimulation of cells relied on overlapping spike peptides derived from SARS-CoV-2, HCoV-NL63, HCoV-OC43 and HCoV-229E. Notes on the study in general: The median SARS-CoV-2-reactive clonotype number increased from about 20 to 38, without statistical significance.

Sequenced with the Oncomine TCR Beta short-read assay was DNA taken from cultured CD4+ T cells. TCRdb re-analysed the PCR reads in MiXCR, keeping a single row per CDR3 protein. The sample carries thousands of distinct CDR3 sequences, roughly 42% recorded once. In the case of this clonotype: Its antigen remains unknown.

This sample's treatment: roughly nine-day PBMC culture with coronavirus spike peptide pools or control peptides (ViraFEST assay). Collection of the unexposed donor's CD4+ T cells took place before the COVID-19 pandemic (2011-2018). The CDR3 runs to 13 residues. The V end was cut by 1 base, the J end by 0 bases, with 4 bases between. In germline, CDR1 is DFQATT, CDR2 SNEGSKA (reference sequence). Sequences were obtained from CD4+ T cells from blood, cultured in vitro. The genes are TRBV20-1 and TRBJ1-3; D ambiguous. The source is a human donor in good health. CDR3: CSARGISGNTIYF. CDR3 bases: TGCAGTGCTAGAGGTATCTCTGGAAACACCATATATTTT.